What follows is one T cell receptor beta chain and its context. Its target is not known. The data originate from a study of cytomegalovirus exposure and HLA in healthy donors. CDR1 is SNHLY, CDR2 FYNNEI, per germline. The CDR3 length is 13 residues. V lost 5 bases to trimming and J lost 10 bases; unmatched junction nucleotides: 6. Study results and limitations: The tendency of first-cohort TCR clusters to co-occur in the 90 to 150 validation repertoires emerged from a later analysis. Rare TCR sequences dominated, though some public TCRs recurred in many donors. Diagnosis of cytomegalovirus status made by the classifier reportedly showed high specificity and sensitivity.

The data were produced by immunoSEQ multiplex PCR, yet TCRdb's version contains in-frame clones alone and is incomplete. The profile shows about 190,000 clones, about 82% of them singletons. This chain links TRBV2 with TRBJ1-1, with TRBD1 matching over 11 bases. Sequenced: PBMCs. The source of this sequence is a young woman in good health and CMV-seronegative. CDR3 in amino acids: CASSQDRGRTAFF. The CDR3 coding sequence is TGTGCCAGCAGTCAGGACAGGGGGCGGACAGCTTTCTTT.